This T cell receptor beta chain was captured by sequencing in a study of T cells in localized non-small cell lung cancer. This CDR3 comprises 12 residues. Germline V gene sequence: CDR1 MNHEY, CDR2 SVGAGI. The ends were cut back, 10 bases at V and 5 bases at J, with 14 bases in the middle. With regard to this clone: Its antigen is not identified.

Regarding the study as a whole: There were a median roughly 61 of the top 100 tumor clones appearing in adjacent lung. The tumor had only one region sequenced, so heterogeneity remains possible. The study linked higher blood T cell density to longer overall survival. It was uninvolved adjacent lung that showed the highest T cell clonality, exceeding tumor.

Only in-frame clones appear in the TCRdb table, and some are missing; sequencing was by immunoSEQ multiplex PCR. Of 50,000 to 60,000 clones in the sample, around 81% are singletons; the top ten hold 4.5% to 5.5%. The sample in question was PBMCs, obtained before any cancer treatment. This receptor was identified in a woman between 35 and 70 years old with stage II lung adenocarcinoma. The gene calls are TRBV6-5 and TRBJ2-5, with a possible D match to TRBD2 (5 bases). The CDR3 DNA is TGTGCCACCTCTCACGGGGATGAGACCCAGTACTTC. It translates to CATSHGDETQYF.